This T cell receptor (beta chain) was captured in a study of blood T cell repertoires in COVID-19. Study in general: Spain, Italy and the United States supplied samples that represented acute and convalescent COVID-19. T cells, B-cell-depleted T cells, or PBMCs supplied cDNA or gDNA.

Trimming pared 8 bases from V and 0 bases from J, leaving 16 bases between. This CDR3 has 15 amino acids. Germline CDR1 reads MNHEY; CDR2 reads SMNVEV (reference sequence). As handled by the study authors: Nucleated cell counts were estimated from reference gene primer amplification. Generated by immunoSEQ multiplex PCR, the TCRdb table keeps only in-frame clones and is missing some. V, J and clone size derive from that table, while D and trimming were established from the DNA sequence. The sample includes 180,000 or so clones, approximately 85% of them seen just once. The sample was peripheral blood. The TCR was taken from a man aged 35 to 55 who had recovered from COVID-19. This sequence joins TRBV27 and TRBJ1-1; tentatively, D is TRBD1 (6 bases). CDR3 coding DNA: TGTGCCAGCCGGAGGGGGGGATCGATGAACACTGAAGCTTTCTTT. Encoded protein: CASRRGGSMNTEAFF.